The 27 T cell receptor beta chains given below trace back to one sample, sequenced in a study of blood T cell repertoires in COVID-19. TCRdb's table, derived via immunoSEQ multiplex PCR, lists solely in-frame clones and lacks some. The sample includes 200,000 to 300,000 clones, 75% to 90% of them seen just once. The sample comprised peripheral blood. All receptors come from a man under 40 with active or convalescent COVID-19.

CDR3 region: CASSLDAGMYNEQFF. CDR3 in DNA: TGTGCCAGCAGCTTAGACGCGGGGATGTACAATGAGCAGTTCTTC. V usage is TRBV11-3 and J usage is TRBJ2-1; D is possibly TRBD2 (6 bases). The germline CDR1 and CDR2 sequences are SGHNT and YENEEA. The CDR3 has 15 residues. Trimming pared 0 bases from V and 4 bases from J, leaving 10 bases between.

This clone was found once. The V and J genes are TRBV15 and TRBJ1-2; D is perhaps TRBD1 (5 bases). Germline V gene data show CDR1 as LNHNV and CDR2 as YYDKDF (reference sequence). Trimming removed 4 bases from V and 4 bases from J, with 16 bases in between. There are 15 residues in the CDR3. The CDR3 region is CATSTNGGAAYGYTF. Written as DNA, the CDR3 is TGTGCCACCAGCACGAACGGAGGGGCGGCCTATGGCTACACCTTC.

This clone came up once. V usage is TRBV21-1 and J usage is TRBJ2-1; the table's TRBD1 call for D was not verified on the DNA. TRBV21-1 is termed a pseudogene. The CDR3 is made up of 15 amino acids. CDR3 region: CASSPRTGIDNEQFF. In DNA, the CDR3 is TGTGCCAGCAGCCCTCGGACAGGGATCGACAATGAGCAGTTCTTC.

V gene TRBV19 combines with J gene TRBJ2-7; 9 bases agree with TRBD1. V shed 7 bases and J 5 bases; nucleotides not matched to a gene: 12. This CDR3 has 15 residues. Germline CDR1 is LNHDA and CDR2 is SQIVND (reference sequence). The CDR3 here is CASTRFGTGTDEQYF. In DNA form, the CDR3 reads TGTGCCAGTACCCGCTTCGGGACAGGGACCGACGAGCAGTACTTC.

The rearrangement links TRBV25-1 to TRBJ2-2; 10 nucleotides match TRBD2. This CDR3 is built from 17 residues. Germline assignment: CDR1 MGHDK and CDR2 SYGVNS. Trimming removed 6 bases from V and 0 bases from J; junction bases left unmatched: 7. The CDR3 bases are TGTGCCAGCAGCTTATTAGCGGGGGGCGCGAACACCGGGGAGCTGTTTTTT. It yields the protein CASSLLAGGANTGELFF.

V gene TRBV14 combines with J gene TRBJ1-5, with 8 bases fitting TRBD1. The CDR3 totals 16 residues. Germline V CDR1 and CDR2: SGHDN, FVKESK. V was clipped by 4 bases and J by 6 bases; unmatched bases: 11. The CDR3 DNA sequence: TGTGCCAGCAGCCCTTCGGACAGGGAGTCGGGTCAGCCCCAGCATTTT. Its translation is CASSPSDRESGQPQHF.

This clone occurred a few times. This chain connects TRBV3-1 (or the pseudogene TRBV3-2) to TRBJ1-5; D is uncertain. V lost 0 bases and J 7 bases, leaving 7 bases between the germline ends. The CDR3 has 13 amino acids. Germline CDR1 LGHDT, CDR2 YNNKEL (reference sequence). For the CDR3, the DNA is TGTGCCAGCAGCCAAGACACGGGACAGCCCCAGCATTTT. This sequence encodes CASSQDTGQPQHF.

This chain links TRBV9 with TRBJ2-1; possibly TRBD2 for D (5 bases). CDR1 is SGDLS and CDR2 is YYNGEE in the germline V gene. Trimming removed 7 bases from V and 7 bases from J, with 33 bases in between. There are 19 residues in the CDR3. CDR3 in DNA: TGTGCCAGCTCGGGGATCGAGAAAATAGGAATAAGACATTGGAATGAGCAGTTCTTC. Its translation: CASSGIEKIGIRHWNEQFF.

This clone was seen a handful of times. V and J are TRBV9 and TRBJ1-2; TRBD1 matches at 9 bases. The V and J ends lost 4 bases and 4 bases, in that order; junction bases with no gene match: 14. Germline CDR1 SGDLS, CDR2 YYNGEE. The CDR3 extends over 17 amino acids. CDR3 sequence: CASSFGTGGASSYGYTF. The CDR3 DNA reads TGTGCCAGCAGCTTCGGAACAGGGGGCGCGTCGAGCTATGGCTACACCTTC.

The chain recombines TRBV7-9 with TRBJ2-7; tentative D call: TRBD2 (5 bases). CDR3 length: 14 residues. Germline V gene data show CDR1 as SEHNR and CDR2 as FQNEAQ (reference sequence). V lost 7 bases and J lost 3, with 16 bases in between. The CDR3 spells CASNLGVGLYEQYF. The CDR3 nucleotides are TGTGCCAGCAATCTCGGGGTCGGGCTCTACGAGCAGTACTTC. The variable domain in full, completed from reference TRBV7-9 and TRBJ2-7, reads DTGVSQNPRHKITKRGQNVTFRCDPISEHNRLYWYRQTLGQGPEFLTYFQNEAQLEKSRLLSDRFSAERPKGSFSTLEIQRTEQGDSAMYLCASNLGVGLYEQYFGPGTRLTVT.

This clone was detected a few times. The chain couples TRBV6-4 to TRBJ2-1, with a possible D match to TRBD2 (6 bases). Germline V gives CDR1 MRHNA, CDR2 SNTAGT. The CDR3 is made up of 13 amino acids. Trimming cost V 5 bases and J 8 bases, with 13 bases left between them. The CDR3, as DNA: TGTGCCAGCAGTACCGGGGGTTTGGATGAGCAGTTCTTC. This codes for CASSTGGLDEQFF.

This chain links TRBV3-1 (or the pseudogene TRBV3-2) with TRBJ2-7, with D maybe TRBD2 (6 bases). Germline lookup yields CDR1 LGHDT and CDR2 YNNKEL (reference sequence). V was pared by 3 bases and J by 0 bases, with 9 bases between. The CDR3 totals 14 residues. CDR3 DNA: TGTGCCAGCAGCCACGGCGGGGACTCCTACGAGCAGTACTTC. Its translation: CASSHGGDSYEQYF.

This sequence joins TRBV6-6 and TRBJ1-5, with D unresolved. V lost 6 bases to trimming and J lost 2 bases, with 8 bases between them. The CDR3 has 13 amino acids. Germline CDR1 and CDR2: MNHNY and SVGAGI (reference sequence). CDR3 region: CASSPQGNQPQHF. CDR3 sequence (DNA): TGTGCCAGCAGCCCTCAGGGCAATCAGCCCCAGCATTTT.

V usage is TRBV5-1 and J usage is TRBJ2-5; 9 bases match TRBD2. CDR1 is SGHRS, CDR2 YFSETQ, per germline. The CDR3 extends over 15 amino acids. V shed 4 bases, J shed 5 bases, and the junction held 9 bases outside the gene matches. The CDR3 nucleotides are TGCGCCAGCAGCACCCACCGGCGGGGGGGGGAGACCCAGTACTTC. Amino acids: CASSTHRRGGETQYF. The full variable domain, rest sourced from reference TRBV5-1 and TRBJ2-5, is KAGVTQTPRYLIKTRGQQVTLSCSPISGHRSVSWYQQTPGQGLQFLFEYFSETQRNKGNFPGRFSGRQFSNSRSEMNVSTLELGDSALYLCASSTHRRGGETQYFGPGTRLLVL.

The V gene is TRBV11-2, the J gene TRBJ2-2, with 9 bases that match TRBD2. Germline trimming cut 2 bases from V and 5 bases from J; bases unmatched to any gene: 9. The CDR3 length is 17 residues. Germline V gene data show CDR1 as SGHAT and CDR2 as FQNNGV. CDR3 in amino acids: CASSLIPRGGGTGELFF. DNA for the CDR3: TGTGCCAGCAGCTTAATTCCGCGGGGGGGCGGAACCGGGGAGCTGTTTTTT. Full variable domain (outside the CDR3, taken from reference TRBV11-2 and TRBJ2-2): EAGVAQSPRYKIIEKRQSVAFWCNPISGHATLYWYQQILGQGPKLLIQFQNNGVVDDSQLPKDRFSAERLKGVDSTLKIQPAKLEDSAVYLCASSLIPRGGGTGELFFGEGSRLTVL.

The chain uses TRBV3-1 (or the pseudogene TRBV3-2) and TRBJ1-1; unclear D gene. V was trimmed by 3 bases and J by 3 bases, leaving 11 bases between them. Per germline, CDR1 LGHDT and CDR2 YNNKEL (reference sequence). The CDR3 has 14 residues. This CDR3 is CASSQVLTDTEAFF. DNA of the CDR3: TGTGCCAGCAGCCAGGTTTTAACGGACACTGAAGCTTTCTTT.

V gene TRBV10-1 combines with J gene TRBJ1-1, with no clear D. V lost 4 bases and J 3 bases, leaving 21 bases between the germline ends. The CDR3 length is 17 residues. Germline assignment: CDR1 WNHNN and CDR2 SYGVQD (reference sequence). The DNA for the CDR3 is TGCGCCAGCAGTGCGGGTCGTTTGGCAGTTAAAGACACTGAAGCTTTCTTT. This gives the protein CASSAGRLAVKDTEAFF.

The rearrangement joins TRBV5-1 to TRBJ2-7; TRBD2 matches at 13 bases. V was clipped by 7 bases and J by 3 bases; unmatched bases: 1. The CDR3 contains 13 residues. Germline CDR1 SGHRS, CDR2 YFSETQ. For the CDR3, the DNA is TGCGCCAGCGGGACTAGCGGGGTCTACGAGCAGTACTTC. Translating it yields CASGTSGVYEQYF.

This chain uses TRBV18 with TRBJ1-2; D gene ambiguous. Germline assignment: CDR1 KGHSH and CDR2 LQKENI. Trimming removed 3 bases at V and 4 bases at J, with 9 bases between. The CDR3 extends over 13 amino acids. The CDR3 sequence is CASSPQVSYGYTF. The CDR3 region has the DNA TGTGCCAGCTCACCCCAGGTGAGCTATGGCTACACCTTC.

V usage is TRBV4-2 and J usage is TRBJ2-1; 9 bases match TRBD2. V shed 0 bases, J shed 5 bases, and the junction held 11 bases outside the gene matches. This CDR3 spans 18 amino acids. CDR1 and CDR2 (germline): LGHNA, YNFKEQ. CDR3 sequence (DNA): TGTGCCAGCAGCCAAGAAAGCCTGATTAGCGGGAGACACAATGAGCAGTTCTTC. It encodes CASSQESLISGRHNEQFF.

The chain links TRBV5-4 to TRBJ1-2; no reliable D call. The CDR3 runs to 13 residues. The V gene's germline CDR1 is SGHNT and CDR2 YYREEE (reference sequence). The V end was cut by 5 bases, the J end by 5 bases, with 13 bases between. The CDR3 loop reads CASSIAEPYGYTF. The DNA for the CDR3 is TGTGCCAGCAGTATAGCAGAACCTTATGGCTACACCTTC.

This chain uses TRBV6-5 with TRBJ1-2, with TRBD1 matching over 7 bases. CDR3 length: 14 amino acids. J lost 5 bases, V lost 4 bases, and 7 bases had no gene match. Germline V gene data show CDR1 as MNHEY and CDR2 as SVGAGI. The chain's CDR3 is CASSLNRGSYGYTF. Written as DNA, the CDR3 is TGTGCCAGCAGTTTGAACAGGGGATCTTATGGCTACACCTTC.

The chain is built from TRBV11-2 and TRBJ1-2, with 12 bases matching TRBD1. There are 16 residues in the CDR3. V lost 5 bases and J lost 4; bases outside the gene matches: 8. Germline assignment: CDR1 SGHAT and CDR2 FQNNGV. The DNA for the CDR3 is TGTGCCAGCAGCCCAGCGGGGACAGGGGGCAGCTATGGCTACACCTTC. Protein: CASSPAGTGGSYGYTF.

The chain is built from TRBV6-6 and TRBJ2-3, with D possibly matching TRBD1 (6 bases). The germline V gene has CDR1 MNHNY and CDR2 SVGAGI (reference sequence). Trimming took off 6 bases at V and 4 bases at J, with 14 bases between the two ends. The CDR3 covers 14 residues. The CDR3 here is CASSQGGLSDTQYF. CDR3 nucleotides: TGTGCCAGCAGCCAAGGGGGTTTATCAGATACGCAGTATTTT.

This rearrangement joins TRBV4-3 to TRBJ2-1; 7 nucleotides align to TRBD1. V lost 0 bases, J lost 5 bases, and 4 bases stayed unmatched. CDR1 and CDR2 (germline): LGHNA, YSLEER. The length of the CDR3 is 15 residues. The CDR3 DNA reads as TGCGCCAGCAGCCAAGACGCGACAGGGAACAATGAGCAGTTCTTC. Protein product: CASSQDATGNNEQFF.

The CDR3 DNA reads as TGTGCCAGCAGTTACGGGACAGGGAGAACCTATGGCTACACCTTC. Translated, it gives CASSYGTGRTYGYTF. The chain carries TRBV6-2 or TRBV6-3 and TRBJ1-2; TRBD1 aligns across 9 bases. The CDR3 consists of 15 residues. Per germline, CDR1 MNHEY and CDR2 SVGEGT. The junction had 5 bases not matched to a gene; V was cut back by 2 bases and J by 4 bases.

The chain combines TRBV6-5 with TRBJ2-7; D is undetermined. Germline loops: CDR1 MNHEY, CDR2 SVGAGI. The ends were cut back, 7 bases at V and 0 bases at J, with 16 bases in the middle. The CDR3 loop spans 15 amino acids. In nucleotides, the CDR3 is TGTGCCAGCAAATTTATTCCAGGCGCCTCCTACGAGCAGTACTTC. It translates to CASKFIPGASYEQYF.